These T cell receptor beta chains were read from a single sample in a study of immune heterogeneity within non-small cell lung tumors. Each CDR3 protein is one row after TCRdb ran MiXCR on the multiplex PCR reads. The table includes about 21,000 distinct CDR3 sequences, less than 35% detected once. The specimen sequenced was lung tumor tissue. The receptors derive from a man in his forties or fifties with non-small cell lung cancer. CDR3s include the opening cysteine and the closing phenylalanine or tryptophan. D genes are given only for firm matches. Rows give clone size only sometimes, using once, few, many, or a class for an expanded clone.

J gene | V gene | CDR3 length | clone size | D gene | CDR3 DNA | CDR3 protein
TRBJ1-2 | TRBV5-6 | 12 | NA | TRBD1 | TGTGCCAGCAGCCACGACAGGGGGGGCTACACCTTC | CASSHDRGGYTF
TRBJ2-3 | TRBV28 | 15 | few | TRBD2 | TGTGCCAGCAGTCGGACTAGCGCCGGCGCAGATACGCAGTATTTT | CASSRTSAGADTQYF
TRBJ2-7 | TRBV7-6 | 16 | few | TRBD1 | TGTGCCAGCAGCTTAGGGTTCGGGACAGGCACGAGCGAGCAGTACTTC | CASSLGFGTGTSEQYF
TRBJ2-1 | TRBV5-1 | 12 | NA | NA | TGCGCCAGCAGCTTGGCCCTAAATGAGCAGTTCTTC | CASSLALNEQFF
TRBJ1-3 | TRBV5-4 | 12 | NA | NA | TGTGCCAGCAGCTTCATCGGTGGCACCATATATTTT | CASSFIGGTIYF
TRBJ2-5 | TRBV6-1 | 14 | NA | NA | TGTGCCAGCAGTTCAAACATTGGGCAAGAGACCCAGTACTTC | CASSSNIGQETQYF
TRBJ2-5 | TRBV7-8 | 13 | NA | NA | TGTGCCAGCAGCTTAGGTTTCCAAGAGACCCAGTACTTC | CASSLGFQETQYF
TRBJ1-4 | TRBV2 | 13 | many | TRBD1 | TGTGCCAGCCGGGGACAGGGACAAGCGAAACTGTTTTTT | CASRGQGQAKLFF
TRBJ1-6 | TRBV11-3 | 17 | many | NA | TGTGCCAGCAGCTTAGCGTTCGGGGATTCGAGTAATTCACCCCTCCACTTT | CASSLAFGDSSNSPLHF
TRBJ1-6 | TRBV9 | 15 | NA | TRBD1 | TGTGCCAGCAGCAGTTCGACAGGGGTTAATTCACCCCTCCACTTT | CASSSSTGVNSPLHF
TRBJ2-1 | TRBV20-1 | 15 | many | TRBD2 | TGCAGTGCTAGACATCCCAGCGGGAGGTTTAATGAGCAGTTCTTC | CSARHPSGRFNEQFF
TRBJ2-7 | TRBV28 | 13 | NA | NA | TGTGCCAGCAGCCGGGGACATCCTCTCGTATGGAACTTC | CASSRGHPLVWNF
TRBJ2-7 | TRBV6-2/TRBV6-3 | 14 | many | NA | TGTGCCAGCCGTAGGGACGGACTCCTTTACGAGCAGTACTTC | CASRRDGLLYEQYF
TRBJ1-4 | TRBV18 | 14 | NA | TRBD1 | TGTGCCAGCTCCCAAGGACAGGGCGGAGAAAAACTGTTTTTT | CASSQGQGGEKLFF
TRBJ2-7 | TRBV6-1 | 14 | many | NA | TGTGCCAGCAGTGAACCGGGTCGAGCCTACGAGCAGTACTTC | CASSEPGRAYEQYF
TRBJ2-2 | TRBV6-1 | 15 | many | NA | TGTGCCAGCAGTCTATCCGGACAGAACACCGGGGAGCTGTTTTTT | CASSLSGQNTGELFF
TRBJ2-7 | TRBV24-1 | 17 | medium-sized | TRBD2 | TGTGCCACCAGTGCCCCACTAGCGGGGGTGGGGTATTACGAGCAGTACTTC | CATSAPLAGVGYYEQYF
TRBJ2-1 | TRBV7-8 | 14 | NA | TRBD2 | TGTGCCAGCAGCCAGCGGGGGGGGGTTAATGAGCAGTTCTTC | CASSQRGGVNEQFF
TRBJ1-1 | TRBV30 | 15 | NA | NA | TGTGCCTGGATAAATTGGGGGACGGCTAACACTGAAGCTTTGTTT | CAWINWGTANTEALF
TRBJ2-5 | TRBV20-1 | 13 | NA | NA | TGCAGTGCCCGCCGAGAAGTAGAGGGGACCCAGTACTTC | CSARREVEGTQYF
TRBJ2-7 | TRBV11-3 | 15 | many | TRBD1 | TGTGCCAGCAGCTTGACCGGGACAGGGGGCTACGAGCAGTACTTC | CASSLTGTGGYEQYF
TRBJ2-1 | TRBV5-1 | 12 | medium-sized | NA | TGCGCCAGCAGCACGGACAGAGGGGGGCAGTTCTTC | CASSTDRGGQFF
TRBJ2-3 | TRBV24-1 | 14 | once | NA | TGTGCCACCAGCGATTTTAGCGGCACAGATACGCAGTATTTT | CATSDFSGTDTQYF
TRBJ2-3 | TRBV6-1 | 15 | few | NA | TGTGCCAGCAGCGCTCAGAACAGCGGGTCAGATACGCAGTATTTT | CASSAQNSGSDTQYF
TRBJ2-3 | TRBV24-1 | 16 | medium-sized | TRBD1 | TGTGCCACCAGTGATTTGAGCACAGGGGGCGCAGATACGCAGTATTTT | CATSDLSTGGADTQYF
TRBJ1-3 | TRBV15 | 16 | many | TRBD1 | TGTGCCACCAGAACAGGACAGGTCAGCTCTGGAAACACCATATATTTT | CATRTGQVSSGNTIYF
TRBJ1-5 | TRBV6-2/TRBV6-3 | 14 | many | NA | TGTGCCAGCAGTTATTGGGGAAACAATCAGCCCCAGCATTTT | CASSYWGNNQPQHF
TRBJ2-1 | TRBV7-9 | 15 | NA | NA | TGTGCCAGCAGCTTAGGACAGGCCCTTTACAATGAGCAGTTCTTC | CASSLGQALYNEQFF
TRBJ2-1 | TRBV7-8 | 16 | NA | TRBD2 | TGTGCCAGCAGCCCAGCCCCTAGCGGTATCTACAATGAGCAGTTCTTC | CASSPAPSGIYNEQFF
TRBJ2-5 | TRBV12-3/TRBV12-4 | 15 | NA | NA | TGTGCCAGCAGTTTGAATCGGGGACCAAGGGAGACCCTGTACTTC | CASSLNRGPRETLYF
TRBJ2-3 | TRBV5-6 | 11 | NA | NA | TGTGCCAGCAGCGTAAGTGATACGCAGTATTTT | CASSVSDTQYF
TRBJ2-7 | TRBV7-2 | 15 | few | TRBD2 | TGTGCCAGCAGCGAACGGGCACTAGCGACCCACGAGCAGTACTTC | CASSERALATHEQYF
TRBJ2-7 | TRBV20-1 | 15 | few | TRBD2 | TGCAGTGCTAGTGTCCCTAGCGGGAGGGCCTACGAGCAGTACTTC | CSASVPSGRAYEQYF
TRBJ2-5 | TRBV5-1 | 14 | few | NA | TGCGCCAGCAGCATGGGACTCACTCAAGAGACCCAGTACTTC | CASSMGLTQETQYF
TRBJ1-4 | TRBV7-8 | 16 | NA | NA | TGTGCCAGCAGCCTAACCAAGACAGCAGCTTTTGAAAAACTGTTTTTT | CASSLTKTAAFEKLFF
TRBJ2-7 | TRBV7-9 | 13 | medium-sized | NA | TGTGCCAGCAGCTTTGGTAGTTCTGGCGAGCAGTACTTC | CASSFGSSGEQYF
TRBJ2-1 | TRBV10-3 | 15 | many | TRBD2 | TGTGCCATCAGTGGGGGCGGGAGTTCTCGCAATGAGCAGTTCTTC | CAISGGGSSRNEQFF
TRBJ1-1 | TRBV10-2 | 12 | few | NA | TGCGCCAGCAAGGCCAGGAACACTGAAGCTTTCTTT | CASKARNTEAFF
TRBJ2-1 | TRBV7-2 | 14 | medium-sized | NA | TGTGCCAGCAGCTCCCGACTCAGAGCCAATGAGCAGTTCTTC | CASSSRLRANEQFF
TRBJ2-1 | TRBV5-6 | 13 | NA | NA | TGTGCCAGCAGCTTGGGGCCCAACGATGAGCAGTTCTTC | CASSLGPNDEQFF
TRBJ2-3 | TRBV19 | 13 | medium-sized | NA | TGTGCCAGTAGTATTAGTCGGACAGATACGCAGTATTTT | CASSISRTDTQYF
TRBJ1-5 | TRBV25-1 | 15 | many | NA | TGTGCCAGCAGTTCTTCCGGGGTAGGAAATCAGCCCCAGCATTTT | CASSSSGVGNQPQHF
TRBJ2-1 | TRBV20-1 | 15 | NA | NA | TGCAGTACTAGAGGTCCCGGCGGGACCTACAATGAGCAGTTCTTC | CSTRGPGGTYNEQFF
TRBJ1-5 | TRBV6-2/TRBV6-3 | 15 | few | NA | TGTGCCAGCAGTACCCCGGGGGGCGGCAATCAGCCCCAGCATTTT | CASSTPGGGNQPQHF
TRBJ2-1 | TRBV29-1 | 12 | many | NA | TGCAGCGGTGGGCGGGTCTACAATGAGCAGTTCTTC | CSGGRVYNEQFF
TRBJ2-7 | TRBV6-1 | 16 | many | TRBD2 | TGTGCCAGCAGTGTCTCCGGGACTAGCGGGACATACGAGCAGTACTTC | CASSVSGTSGTYEQYF
TRBJ2-2 | TRBV12-3/TRBV12-4 | 13 | many | NA | TGTGCCAGCTACCGACAGTACACCGGGGAGCTGTTTTTT | CASYRQYTGELFF
TRBJ2-7 | TRBV7-9 | 15 | NA | TRBD2 | TGTGCCAGCAGCCCACTAGCGTATCCGACCTACGAGCAGTACTTC | CASSPLAYPTYEQYF
TRBJ2-7 | TRBV28 | 16 | medium-sized | NA | TGTGCCAGCAGTTCATGGACGGACAGCCTTATGTACGAGCAGTACTTC | CASSSWTDSLMYEQYF
TRBJ2-6 | TRBV5-5 | 16 | once | NA | TGTGCCAGCGGGGACTTACGGGGCTCTGGGGTCAACGTCCTGACTTTC | CASGDLRGSGVNVLTF
TRBJ2-5 | TRBV4-1 | 15 | few | TRBD1 | TGCGCCAGCAGCCAACTACGGGACAGTCAAGAGACCCAGTACTTC | CASSQLRDSQETQYF